The sequence of this T cell receptor beta chain was determined in a study of T cell changes during pregnancy in multiple sclerosis. Clones were read by immunoSEQ multiplex PCR, and TCRdb kept only the in-frame ones, dropping some. The sample lists tens of thousands of clones, roughly 89% occurring once. V lost 7 bases, J lost 2 bases, and 8 bases lay in between. Germline V gene lookup returns CDR1 LNHDA and CDR2 SQIVND (reference sequence). The CDR3 consists of 13 residues. Sequencing was done on a sample of peripheral blood from another person, used as feeder cells. The chain has TRBV19 and TRBJ1-4; D is ambiguous. The sequence was obtained from a human donor whose cells served as feeder cells for cultures in a pregnancy study. CDR3 in amino acids: CASTEATNEKLFF. Written as DNA, the CDR3 is TGTGCCAGTACCGAGGCCACTAATGAAAAACTGTTTTTT. Filled out from reference TRBV19 and TRBJ1-4, the complete variable domain reads DGGITQSPKYLFRKEGQNVTLSCEQNLNHDAMYWYRQDPGQGLRLIYYSQIVNDFQKGDIAEGYSVSREKKESFPLTVTSAQKNPTAFYLCASTEATNEKLFFGSGTQLSVL.